The source of this TCR beta chain is a study of molecular identifiers for immune sequencing clone quantification. Methods described previously were used for bulk TCR libraries, and listed TCR primers were applied. Each CDR3 protein gets one entry after TCRdb re-called the PCR reads with MiXCR. The profile shows roughly 320,000 distinct CDR3 sequences, 24% of them singletons. This clonotype has more than one count but fewer than ten. Its antigen is not known. Study-level points and caveats: Effector cells kept over 98% of their molecules in clones above 20 RNA copies, while naive cells kept under 1% there. Jurkat TCR RNA that was spiked in from one cell was reportedly detectable among some 1 million naive cells.

The V gene's germline CDR1 is MNHEY and CDR2 SMNVEV (reference sequence). This CDR3 has 15 residues. V dropped 6 bases and J dropped 4; count of bases not matched to a gene: 9. This TCR derives from a human donor in good health. Some libraries in this study had Jurkat cell RNA spiked in. The chain carries TRBV27 and TRBJ2-5; TRBD2 matches at 9 bases. Sequencing was performed on naive CD8+ T cells from blood, with Jurkat cell RNA spiked in. The subset here: FACS-sorted CD8+CD4-CCR7+CD45RA+ naive T cells. The CDR3 region is CASRAGTSFRETQYF. The CDR3 bases are TGTGCCAGCAGAGCCGGGACTAGCTTTAGAGAGACCCAGTACTTC.